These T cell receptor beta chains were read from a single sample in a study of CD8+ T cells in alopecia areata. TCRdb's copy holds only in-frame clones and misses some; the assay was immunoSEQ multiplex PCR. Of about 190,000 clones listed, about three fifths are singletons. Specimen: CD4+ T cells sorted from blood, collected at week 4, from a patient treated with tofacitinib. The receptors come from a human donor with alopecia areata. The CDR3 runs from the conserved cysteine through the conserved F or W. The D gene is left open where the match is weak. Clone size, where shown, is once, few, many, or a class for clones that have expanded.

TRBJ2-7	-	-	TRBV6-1	CASSGRRGPYEQYF	TGTGCCAGCAGTGGCCGGCGGGGGCCCTACGAGCAGTACTTC
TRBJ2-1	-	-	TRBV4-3	CASSQDLQQGHSEQFF	TGCGCCAGCAGCCAAGATCTACAGCAGGGACATTCTGAGCAGTTCTTC
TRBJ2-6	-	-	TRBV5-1	CASSLAFSGANVLTF	TGCGCCAGCAGCTTGGCCTTCTCTGGGGCCAACGTCCTGACTTTC
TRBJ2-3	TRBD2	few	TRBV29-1	CSPVVAGEDTQYF	TGCAGCCCTGTGGTAGCGGGAGAAGATACGCAGTATTTT
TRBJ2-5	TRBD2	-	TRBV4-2	CASSHQLSGTSGETQYF	TGTGCCAGCAGCCATCAACTCTCCGGGACTAGCGGCGAGACCCAGTACTTC
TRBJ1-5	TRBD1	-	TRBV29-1	CSVWDSYSNQPQHF	TGCAGCGTGTGGGACAGTTATAGCAATCAGCCCCAGCATTTT
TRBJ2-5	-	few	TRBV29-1	CSVDLGGSRGETQYF	TGCAGCGTTGATCTCGGGGGATCCCGGGGGGAGACCCAGTACTTC
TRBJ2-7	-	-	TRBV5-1	CASRNGYSSYEQYF	TGCGCCAGCAGAAACGGGTACAGCTCCTACGAGCAGTACTTC
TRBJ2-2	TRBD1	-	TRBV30	CAWSTARGQGELFF	TGTGCCTGGAGTACCGCTAGGGGGCAAGGGGAGCTGTTTTTT
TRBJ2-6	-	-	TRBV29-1	CSALADSGANVLTF	TGCAGCGCGTTGGCTGACTCTGGGGCCAACGTCCTGACTTTC
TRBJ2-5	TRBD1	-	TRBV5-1	CASSSGQGRETQYF	TGCGCCAGCAGCTCTGGACAGGGTAGGGAGACCCAGTACTTC
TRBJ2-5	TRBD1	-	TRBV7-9	CASRSDRGRGETQYF	TGTGCCAGCAGGTCAGACAGGGGGCGTGGAGAGACCCAGTACTTC
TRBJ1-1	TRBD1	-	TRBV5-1	CASSLGQGEGAFF	TGCGCCAGCAGCCTTGGACAGGGGGAGGGAGCTTTCTTT
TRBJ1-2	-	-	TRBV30	CAWNRGTTPRGYGYTF	TGTGCCTGGAACCGGGGCACTACCCCACGGGGCTATGGCTACACCTTT
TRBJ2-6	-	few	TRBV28	CASSLDRRGANVLTF	TGTGCCAGCAGTTTAGATCGCCGTGGGGCCAACGTCCTGACTTTC
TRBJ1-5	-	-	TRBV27	CASSPTASLAFRPQHF	TGTGCCAGCAGCCCGACAGCCAGCCTTGCGTTTCGGCCCCAGCATTTT
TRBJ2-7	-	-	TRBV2	CASSGGYEQYF	TGTGCCAGCAGTGGGGGCTACGAGCAGTACTTC
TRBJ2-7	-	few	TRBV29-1	CSVDPLGATGQYF	TGCAGCGTTGATCCCCTAGGGGCCACCGGGCAGTACTTC
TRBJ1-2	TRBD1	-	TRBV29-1	CSVDRDYGYTF	TGCAGCGTGGACAGGGATTACGGCTACACCTTC
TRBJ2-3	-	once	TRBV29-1	CTVRASSTDTQYF	TGCACGGTGCGGGCTTCCAGCACAGATACGCAGTATTTT
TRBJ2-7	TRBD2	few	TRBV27	CASSSAGTSGSLEWEQYF	TGTGCCAGCAGTTCCGCCGGGACTAGCGGTTCCCTTGAATGGGAGCAGTACTTC
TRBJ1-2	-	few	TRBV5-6	CASGPGTTHEYGYTF	TGTGCCAGCGGCCCCGGGACAACACACGAATACGGCTACACCTTC
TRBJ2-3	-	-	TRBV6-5	CASSYSMDNTDTQYF	TGTGCCAGCAGTTACTCGATGGACAACACAGATACGCAGTATTTT
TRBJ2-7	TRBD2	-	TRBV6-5	CASNIAGSYEQYF	TGTGCCAGCAACATAGCGGGAAGTTACGAGCAGTACTTC
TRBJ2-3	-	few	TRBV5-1	CASSSSPPTLTDTQYF	TGCGCCAGCAGCTCCTCTCCCCCAACCCTCACAGATACGCAGTATTTT
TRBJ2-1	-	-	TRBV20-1	CSALGGGEQFF	TGCAGTGCGCTAGGAGGGGGTGAGCAGTTCTTC
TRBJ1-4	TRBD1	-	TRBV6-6	CASSYAAGTVLF	TGTGCCAGCAGTTACGCCGCCGGGACAGTGCTTTTT
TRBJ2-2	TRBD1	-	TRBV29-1	CSVSGQGNTGELFF	TGCAGCGTGTCGGGACAGGGCAACACCGGGGAGCTGTTTTTT
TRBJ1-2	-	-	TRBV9	CASSLSWDGYTF	TGTGCCAGCAGCCTGAGCTGGGATGGCTACACCTTC
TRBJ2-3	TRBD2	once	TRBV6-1	CASSTSGTSTDTQYF	TGTGCCAGCAGTACTAGCGGAACTAGCACAGATACGCAGTATTTT
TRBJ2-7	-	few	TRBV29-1	CSVDRESSEEQYF	TGCAGCGTTGACAGGGAGAGTTCTGAAGAGCAGTACTTC
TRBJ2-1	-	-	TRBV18	CASSAFGGGGNYNEQFF	TGTGCCAGCTCAGCGTTCGGCGGAGGGGGAAACTACAATGAGCAGTTCTTC
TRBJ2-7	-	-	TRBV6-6	CASSNPDEQYF	TGTGCCAGCAGCAACCCCGACGAGCAGTACTTC
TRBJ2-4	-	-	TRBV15	CATSRDRSKGDIQYF	TGTGCCACCAGCAGAGATAGGTCTAAAGGGGACATTCAGTACTTC
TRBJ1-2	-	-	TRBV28	CASSLEAVGDSYTF	TGTGCCAGCAGTTTGGAGGCGGTGGGGGATAGCTACACCTTC
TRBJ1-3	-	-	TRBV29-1	CSVETGLSGNTIYF	TGCAGCGTTGAAACAGGCCTCTCTGGAAACACCATATATTTT
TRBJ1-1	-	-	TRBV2	CASSGTRGNTEAFF	TGTGCCAGCAGTGGGACCCGTGGGAACACTGAAGCTTTCTTT
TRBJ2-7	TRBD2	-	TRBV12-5	CASGSDTSGRAYEQYF	TGTGCTAGTGGGTCGGATACTAGCGGGAGGGCCTACGAGCAGTACTTC
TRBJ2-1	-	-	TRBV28	CASTGARANEYNEQFF	TGTGCCAGCACAGGAGCCCGCGCAAACGAATACAATGAGCAGTTCTTC
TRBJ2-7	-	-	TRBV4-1	CASSQDRTVVGEQYF	TGCGCCAGCAGCCAAGATCGGACAGTTGTAGGTGAGCAGTACTTC
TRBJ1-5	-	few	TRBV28	CASSTTGDSNQPQHF	TGTGCCAGCAGCACCACGGGGGATAGCAATCAGCCCCAGCATTTT
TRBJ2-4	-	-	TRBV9	CASSVAPGGDIQYF	TGTGCCAGCAGCGTAGCTCCGGGTGGGGACATTCAGTACTTC
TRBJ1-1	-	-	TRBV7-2	CASSLVPPSMNTEAFF	TGTGCCAGCAGCTTAGTCCCGCCATCTATGAACACTGAAGCTTTCTTT
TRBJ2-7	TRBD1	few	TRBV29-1	CSVRDRGKTYEQYF	TGCAGCGTCCGGGACAGGGGAAAAACCTACGAGCAGTACTTC
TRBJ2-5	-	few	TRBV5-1	CASSLQGLAEETQYF	TGCGCCAGCAGTCTTCAGGGGCTGGCGGAAGAGACCCAGTACTTC
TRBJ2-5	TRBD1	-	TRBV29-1	CSALRGQVGSTQYF	TGCAGCGCCCTCCGGGGACAGGTGGGATCGACCCAGTACTTC
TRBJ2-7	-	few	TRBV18	CASSPDDPRAYEQYF	TGTGCCAGCTCACCGGATGATCCTAGGGCCTACGAGCAGTACTTC
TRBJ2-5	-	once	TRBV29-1	CSGVRHEGETQYF	TGCAGCGGCGTACGACATGAAGGAGAGACCCAGTACTTC
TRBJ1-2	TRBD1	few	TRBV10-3	CAIRTGVSSRGYTF	TGTGCCATCAGGACAGGGGTCTCCTCGCGGGGCTACACCTTC
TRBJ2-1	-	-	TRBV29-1	CSVEEIIGALGNEQFF	TGCAGCGTTGAAGAAATCATCGGGGCCTTAGGCAATGAGCAGTTCTTC
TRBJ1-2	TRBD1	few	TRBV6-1	CASRVTGGPNYGYTF	TGTGCCAGCAGGGTGACAGGGGGACCGAACTATGGCTACACCTTC
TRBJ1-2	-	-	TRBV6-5	CASTGGVYGYTF	TGTGCCAGCACTGGGGGCGTCTATGGCTACACCTTC
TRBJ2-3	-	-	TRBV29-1	CSGGPRSPGADTQYF	TGCAGCGGTGGTCCTCGGTCACCCGGGGCAGATACGCAGTATTTT
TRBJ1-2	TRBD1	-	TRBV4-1	CASSPREGALWGYTF	TGCGCCAGCAGCCCGCGCGAGGGGGCTCTATGGGGCTACACCTTC